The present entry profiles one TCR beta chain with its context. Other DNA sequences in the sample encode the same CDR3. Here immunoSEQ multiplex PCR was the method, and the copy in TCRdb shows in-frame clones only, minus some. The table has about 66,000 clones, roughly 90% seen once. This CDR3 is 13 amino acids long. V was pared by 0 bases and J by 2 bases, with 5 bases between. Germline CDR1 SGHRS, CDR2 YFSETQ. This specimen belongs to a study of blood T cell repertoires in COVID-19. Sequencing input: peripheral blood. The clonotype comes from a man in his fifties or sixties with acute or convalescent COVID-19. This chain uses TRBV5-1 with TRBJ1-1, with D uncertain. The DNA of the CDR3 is TGCGCCAGCAGCTTGGATCTAAACACTGAAGCTTTCTTT. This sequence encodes CASSLDLNTEAFF.